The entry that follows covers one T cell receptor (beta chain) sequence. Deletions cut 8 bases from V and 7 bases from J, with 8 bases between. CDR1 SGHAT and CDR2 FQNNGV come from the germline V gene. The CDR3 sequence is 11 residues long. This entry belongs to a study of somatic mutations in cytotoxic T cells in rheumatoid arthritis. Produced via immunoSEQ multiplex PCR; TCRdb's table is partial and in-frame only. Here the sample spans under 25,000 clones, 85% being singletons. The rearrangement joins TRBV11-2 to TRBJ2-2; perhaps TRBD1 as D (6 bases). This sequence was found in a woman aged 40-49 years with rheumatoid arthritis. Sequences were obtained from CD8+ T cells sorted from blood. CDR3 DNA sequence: TGTGCCAGCGTAGGGGGCGGGGAGCTGTTTTTT. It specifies CASVGGGELFF.